This is a list of T cell receptor beta chains from one sample in a study of memory CD4+ T cells and cytomegalovirus serostatus. Clones were sequenced by immunoSEQ multiplex PCR, and TCRdb holds only the in-frame ones, with some missing. This sample has about 59,000 clones, with about 81% found just once. Sequencing was carried out using memory CD4+ T cells from blood. These receptors were collected from an adult in good health and CMV-seronegative. Each CDR3 is given with its conserved first and last residue. D genes are given only for firm matches.

j_gene	d_gene	v_gene	CDR3aa
TRBJ2-5	TRBD2	TRBV7-9	CASILGSAGGETQYF
TRBJ1-4	NA	TRBV14	CASSQLLGFEEKLFF
TRBJ1-2	NA	TRBV18	CASSRGTGSYGYTF
TRBJ2-1	TRBD1	TRBV27	CASSVTGVSSYNEQFF
TRBJ2-1	NA	TRBV29-1	CSVSQGVDEQFF
TRBJ1-2	NA	TRBV28	CASTTGGADLYGYTF
TRBJ2-6	NA	TRBV27	CASSSLSGANVLTF
TRBJ2-2	TRBD1	TRBV2	CASTRQGRTGELFF
TRBJ2-6	NA	TRBV19	CASSDRGGRFSGANVLTF
TRBJ2-1	NA	TRBV29-1	CSVASRLEGEQFF
TRBJ1-2	NA	TRBV19	CASSIDPRLRGEFIHGYTF
TRBJ1-5	TRBD1	TRBV4-2	CASSQVVTGGQPQHF
TRBJ2-5	TRBD1	TRBV5-1	CASSPGTGGRIGTQYF
TRBJ2-7	TRBD1	TRBV5-1	CASSQHDRGMSEQYF
TRBJ1-5	TRBD1	TRBV5-1	CASSLDRGSGQPQHF
TRBJ2-7	NA	TRBV5-1	CASSSGQLPYEQYF
TRBJ1-2	NA	TRBV7-2	CASSSKGGTNYGYTF
TRBJ2-2	NA	TRBV7-3	CASSPSSSAGELFF
TRBJ1-1	TRBD1	TRBV5-6	CASSLGQVNTEAFF
TRBJ2-1	NA	TRBV11-3	CASSFLGGPYNEQFF
TRBJ2-7	NA	TRBV6-5	CASSPSLGGQYF
TRBJ2-2	NA	TRBV6-1	CASIGGTLNTGELFF
TRBJ1-1	NA	TRBV7-2	CASSSQSRGTEAFF
TRBJ1-3	NA	TRBV28	CACVSAGGGNTIYF
TRBJ2-2	NA	TRBV21-1	CASMGQGGTSGRGGTGGELFF
TRBJ2-3	NA	TRBV20-1	CSAPRQDTQYF
TRBJ2-3	TRBD2	TRBV7-9	CASSPPGLAGTDTQYF
TRBJ1-1	NA	TRBV28	CASSLRLGVTEAFF
TRBJ2-7	NA	TRBV5-4	CASSSWSIGKDEQYF
TRBJ1-2	NA	TRBV11-2	CASSNSGTIYGYTF
TRBJ1-1	NA	TRBV4-3	CASTTTLAGTEAFF
TRBJ1-2	NA	TRBV7-2	CASSLDGYTF
TRBJ2-7	NA	TRBV7-2	CASRLSDYTSYEQYF
TRBJ1-1	NA	TRBV30	CAWRRSWARNTEAFF
TRBJ2-5	NA	TRBV4-3	CASSRAVIAGETQYF
TRBJ1-1	NA	TRBV25-1	CASSDTGGVTEAFF
TRBJ2-5	NA	TRBV7-2	CASSFSETQYF
TRBJ2-1	TRBD2	TRBV6-1	CASTPRGLAGNEQFF
TRBJ2-1	NA	TRBV2	CASSQGRDLLFF
TRBJ2-3	NA	TRBV4-3	CASSQDRALASTDTQYF
TRBJ1-3	NA	TRBV30	CASTTGTESSFSGNTIYF
TRBJ1-4	NA	TRBV6-1	CASSSTWDGQRFF
TRBJ1-2	NA	TRBV29-1	CSVEAPVYTF
TRBJ1-2	TRBD1	TRBV4-1	CASSPMVTGSNYGYTF
TRBJ2-2	NA	TRBV2	CASRGVGNTGELFF
TRBJ2-5	TRBD2	TRBV7-9	CASSASSGWGETQYF
TRBJ2-2	NA	TRBV6-1	CASSALRNTGELFF
TRBJ1-5	TRBD1	TRBV6-1	CASSQGVLGNQPQHF
TRBJ2-1	TRBD2	TRBV18	CASSPRLAGDNEQFF
TRBJ2-7	TRBD1	TRBV2	CASSPSGTGSHEQYF
TRBJ2-1	TRBD2	TRBV6-4	CASSVARTSRNNEQFF